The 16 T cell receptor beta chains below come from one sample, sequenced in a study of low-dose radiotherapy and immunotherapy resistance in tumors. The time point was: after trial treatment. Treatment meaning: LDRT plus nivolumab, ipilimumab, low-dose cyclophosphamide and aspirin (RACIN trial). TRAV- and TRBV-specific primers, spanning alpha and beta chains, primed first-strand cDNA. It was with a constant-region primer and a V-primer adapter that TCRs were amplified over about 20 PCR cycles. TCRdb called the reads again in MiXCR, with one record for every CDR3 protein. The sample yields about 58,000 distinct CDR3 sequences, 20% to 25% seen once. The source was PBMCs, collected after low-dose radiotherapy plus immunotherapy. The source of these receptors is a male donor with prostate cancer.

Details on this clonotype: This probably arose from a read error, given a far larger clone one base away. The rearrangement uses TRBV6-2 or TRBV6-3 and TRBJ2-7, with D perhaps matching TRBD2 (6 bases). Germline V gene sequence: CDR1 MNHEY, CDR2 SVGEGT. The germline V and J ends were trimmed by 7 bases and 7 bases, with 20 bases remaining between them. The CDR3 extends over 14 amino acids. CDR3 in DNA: TGTGCCAGCACCCTGGGGAGGAGCGACAATGAGCAGTACTTC. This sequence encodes CASTLGRSDNEQYF.

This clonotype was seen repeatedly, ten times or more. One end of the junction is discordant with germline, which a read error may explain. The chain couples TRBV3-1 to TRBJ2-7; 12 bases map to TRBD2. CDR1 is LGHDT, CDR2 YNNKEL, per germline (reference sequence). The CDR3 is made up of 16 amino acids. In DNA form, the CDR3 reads TGTGCCAGCAGCCAAGAGGGGCTAGCGGGAGGGCCAGAAGTGCGCTTC. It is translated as CASSQEGLAGGPEVRF.

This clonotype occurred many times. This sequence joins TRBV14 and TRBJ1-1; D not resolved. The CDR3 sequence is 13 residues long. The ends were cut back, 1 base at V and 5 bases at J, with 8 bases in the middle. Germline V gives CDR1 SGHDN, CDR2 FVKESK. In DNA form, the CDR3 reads TGTGCCAGCAGCCAAGGCCGCGTGACTGAAGCTTTCTTT. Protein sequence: CASSQGRVTEAFF.

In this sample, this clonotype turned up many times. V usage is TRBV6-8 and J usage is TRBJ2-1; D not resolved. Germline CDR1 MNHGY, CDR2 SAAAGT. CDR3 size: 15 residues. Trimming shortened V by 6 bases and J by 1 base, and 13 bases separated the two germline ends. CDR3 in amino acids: CASSHTKASYNEQFF. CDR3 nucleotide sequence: TGTGCCAGCAGCCACACAAAGGCGTCCTACAATGAGCAGTTCTTC.

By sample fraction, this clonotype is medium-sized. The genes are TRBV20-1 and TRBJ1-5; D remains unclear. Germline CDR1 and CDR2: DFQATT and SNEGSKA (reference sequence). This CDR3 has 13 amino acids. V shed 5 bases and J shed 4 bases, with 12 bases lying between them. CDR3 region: CSAGGKGNQPQHF. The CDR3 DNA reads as TGCAGTGCTGGCGGGAAGGGTAATCAGCCCCAGCATTTT.

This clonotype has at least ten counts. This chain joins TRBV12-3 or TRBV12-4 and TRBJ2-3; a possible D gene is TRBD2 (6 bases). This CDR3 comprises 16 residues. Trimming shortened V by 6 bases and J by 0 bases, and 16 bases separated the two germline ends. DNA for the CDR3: TGTGCCAGCAGCTTCGAGGGCGGGGCTAGCACAGATACGCAGTATTTT. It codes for CASSFEGGASTDTQYF.

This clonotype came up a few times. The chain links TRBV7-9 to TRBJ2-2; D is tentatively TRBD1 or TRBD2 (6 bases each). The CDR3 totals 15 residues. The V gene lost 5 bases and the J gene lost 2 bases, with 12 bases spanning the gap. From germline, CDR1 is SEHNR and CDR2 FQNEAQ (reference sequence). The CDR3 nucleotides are TGTGCCAGCAGCCTTAAGGGGGGAAACACCGGGGAGCTGTTTTTT. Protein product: CASSLKGGNTGELFF.

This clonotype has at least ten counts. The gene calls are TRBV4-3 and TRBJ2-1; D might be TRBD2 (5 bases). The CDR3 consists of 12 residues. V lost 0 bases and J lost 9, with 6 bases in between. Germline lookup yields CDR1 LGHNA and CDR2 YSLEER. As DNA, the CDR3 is TGCGCCAGCAGCCAAGACGAGGGTGAGCAGTTCTTC. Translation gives CASSQDEGEQFF.

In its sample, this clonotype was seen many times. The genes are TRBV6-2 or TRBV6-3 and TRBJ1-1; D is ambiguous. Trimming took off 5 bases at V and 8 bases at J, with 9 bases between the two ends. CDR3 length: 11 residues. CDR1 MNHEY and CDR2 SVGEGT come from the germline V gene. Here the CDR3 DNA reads TGTGCCAGCAGTGTGAGACAAGAAGCTTTCTTT. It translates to CASSVRQEAFF.

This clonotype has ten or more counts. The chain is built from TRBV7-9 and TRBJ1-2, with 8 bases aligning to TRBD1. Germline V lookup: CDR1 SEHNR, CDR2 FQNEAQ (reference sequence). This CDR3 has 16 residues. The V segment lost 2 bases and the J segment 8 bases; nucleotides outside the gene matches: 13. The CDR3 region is CASSLWAGGFMSGYTF. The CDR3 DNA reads TGTGCCAGCAGCTTATGGGCAGGGGGCTTCATGTCGGGCTACACCTTC.

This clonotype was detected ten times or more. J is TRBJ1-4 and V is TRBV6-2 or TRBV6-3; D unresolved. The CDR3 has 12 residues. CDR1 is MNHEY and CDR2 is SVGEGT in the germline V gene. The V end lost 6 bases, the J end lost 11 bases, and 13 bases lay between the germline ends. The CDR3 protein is CASSETVGKLFF. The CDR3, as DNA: TGTGCCAGCAGCGAGACGGTCGGGAAACTGTTTTTT.

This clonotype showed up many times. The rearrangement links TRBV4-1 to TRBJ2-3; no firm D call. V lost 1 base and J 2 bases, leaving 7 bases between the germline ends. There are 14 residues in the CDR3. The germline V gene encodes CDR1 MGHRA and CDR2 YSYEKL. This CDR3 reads CASSQGLNTDTQYF. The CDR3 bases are TGCGCCAGCAGCCAAGGATTGAACACAGATACGCAGTATTTT.

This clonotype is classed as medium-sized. The CDR3 coding sequence is TGCGCCAGCAGCCGCGACGGGACAGGGGCCTACGAGCAGTACTTC. It yields the protein CASSRDGTGAYEQYF. The V and J genes are TRBV5-1 and TRBJ2-7; TRBD1 aligns across 10 bases. CDR1 and CDR2 from the germline V gene are SGHRS and YFSETQ. V shed 4 bases, J shed 2 bases, and the junction held 6 bases outside the gene matches. The CDR3 has 15 residues.

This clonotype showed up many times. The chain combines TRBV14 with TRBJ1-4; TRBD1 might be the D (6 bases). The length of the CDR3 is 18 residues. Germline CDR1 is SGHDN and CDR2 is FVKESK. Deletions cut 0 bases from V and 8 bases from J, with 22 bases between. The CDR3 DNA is TGTGCCAGCAGCCAAGATCAGCTGGGGGCGCAAAATGGAGAAAAACTGTTTTTT. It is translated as CASSQDQLGAQNGEKLFF.

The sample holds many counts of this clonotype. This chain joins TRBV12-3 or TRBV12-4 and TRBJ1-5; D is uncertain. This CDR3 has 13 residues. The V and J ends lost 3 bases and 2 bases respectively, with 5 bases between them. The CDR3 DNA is TGTGCCAGCAGTTTGAGGGGCAATCAGCCCCAGCATTTT. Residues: CASSLRGNQPQHF.

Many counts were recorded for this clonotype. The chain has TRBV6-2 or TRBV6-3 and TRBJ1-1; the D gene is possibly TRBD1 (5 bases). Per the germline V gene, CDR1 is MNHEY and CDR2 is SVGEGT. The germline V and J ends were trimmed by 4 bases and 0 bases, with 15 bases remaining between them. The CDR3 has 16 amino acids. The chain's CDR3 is CASSWGRNEMNTEAFF. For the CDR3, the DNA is TGTGCCAGCAGTTGGGGACGGAACGAAATGAACACTGAAGCTTTCTTT.